Presented here are 12 T cell receptor beta chains from one specimen sequenced in a study of blood T cell repertoires in COVID-19. Repertoires were generated with immunoSEQ multiplex PCR, while TCRdb's copy carries only in-frame clones and drops some. Among around 250,000 clones listed, roughly 89% were seen once. The sequenced sample consisted of peripheral blood. These receptors came from a woman aged 40 to 55 who had recovered from COVID-19.

The chain is built from TRBV5-4 and TRBJ1-6; D gene ambiguous. V was cut by 4 bases and J by 10 bases, with 18 bases left in between. The CDR3 runs to 15 residues. Germline V CDR1 and CDR2: SGHNT, YYREEE (reference sequence). The CDR3 DNA reads TGTGCCAGCAGCGGGTCCAGCGGTCAGACCTCACCCCTCCACTTT. Amino acid sequence: CASSGSSGQTSPLHF. The full variable domain, in which reference TRBV5-4 and TRBJ1-6 provide the parts outside the CDR3, is ETGVTQSPTHLIKTRGQQVTLRCSSQSGHNTVSWYQQALGQGPQFIFQYYREEENGRGNFPPRFSGLQFPNYSSELNVNALELDDSALYLCASSGSSGQTSPLHFGNGTRLTVT.

This chain uses TRBV12-3 or TRBV12-4 with TRBJ1-5; unclear D gene. This CDR3 comprises 13 residues. The V gene lost 4 bases and the J gene lost 2 bases, with 6 bases spanning the gap. This chain's CDR3 is CASSYGGNQPQHF. CDR3 DNA sequence: TGTGCCAGCAGTTACGGGGGCAATCAGCCCCAGCATTTT.

In this sample, this clone turned up once. Sequence at one end of the junction differs from germline and may be a read error. This rearrangement joins TRBV2 to TRBJ2-3; the match to TRBD2 covers 8 bases. Germline loops: CDR1 SNHLY, CDR2 FYNNEI. The CDR3 spans 12 residues. CDR3 in DNA: TGTGCCAGCAGTGCGATGGGACTAGGCCCTAAATTT. Its protein is CASSAMGLGPKF.

The J gene is TRBJ1-1, the V gene TRBV7-2; possible D gene TRBD1, 5 bases. V was trimmed by 3 bases and J by 7 bases, leaving 15 bases between them. This CDR3 region has 14 residues. Germline V gene sequence: CDR1 SGHTA, CDR2 FQGNSA. CDR3 in amino acids: CASSLAGRGLEAFF. DNA of the CDR3: TGTGCCAGCAGCTTGGCGGGACGGGGCCTTGAAGCTTTCTTT.

V gene TRBV5-1 combines with J gene TRBJ1-6, with 7 bases matching TRBD1. V shed 3 bases, J shed 7 bases, and the junction held 7 bases outside the gene matches. CDR1 is SGHRS and CDR2 is YFSETQ in the germline V gene. The CDR3 has 15 amino acids. The CDR3 coding sequence is TGCGCCAGCAGCTGGACCACAGGGGACAATTCACCCCTCCACTTT. It is translated as CASSWTTGDNSPLHF.

The chain is built from TRBV3-1 (or the pseudogene TRBV3-2) and TRBJ1-5; tentative D call: TRBD1 (6 bases). The germline V gene encodes CDR1 LGHDT and CDR2 YNNKEL (reference sequence). This CDR3 has 14 amino acids. Deletions cut 5 bases from V and 5 bases from J, with 13 bases between. The CDR3: CASSAGRGHQPQHF. The CDR3 DNA reads as TGTGCCAGCAGCGCGGGGCGGGGGCATCAGCCCCAGCATTTT.

The J gene is TRBJ2-3, the V gene TRBV4-3, with D possibly matching TRBD2 (5 bases). CDR3 length equals 13 residues. V was shortened by 1 base and J by 6 bases, with 8 bases between the two germline ends. CDR1 is LGHNA, CDR2 YSLEER, per germline. CDR3 bases: TGCGCCAGCAGCCAAGTGACTATTGATACGCAGTATTTT. Its protein product is CASSQVTIDTQYF.

V usage is TRBV18 and J usage is TRBJ1-2, with TRBD1 identical over 7 bases. Germline lookup yields CDR1 KGHSH and CDR2 LQKENI. V dropped 2 bases and J dropped 2; count of bases not matched to a gene: 5. This CDR3 contains 15 residues. CDR3 residues: CASSPDETGNYGYTF. DNA of the CDR3: TGTGCCAGCTCACCAGATGAGACAGGGAACTATGGCTACACCTTC. The full variable domain, its missing parts supplied by reference TRBV18 and TRBJ1-2, is NAGVMQNPRHLVRRRGQEARLRCSPMKGHSHVYWYRQLPEEGLKFMVYLQKENIIDESGMPKERFSAEFPKEGPSILRIQQVVRGDSAAYFCASSPDETGNYGYTFGSGTRLTVV.

The J gene is TRBJ2-1, the V gene TRBV11-2; 13 bases line up with TRBD2. CDR1 SGHAT and CDR2 FQNNGV come from the germline V gene. After removal of 6 bases from V and 4 bases from J, the junction contained 9 bases not matched to a gene. The CDR3 extends over 17 amino acids. CDR3 sequence: CASSLRGTSGNYNEQFF. In nucleotides, the CDR3 is TGTGCCAGCAGTCTACGGGGGACTAGCGGGAATTACAATGAGCAGTTCTTC. The complete variable domain, with remaining parts taken from reference TRBV11-2 and TRBJ2-1, reads EAGVAQSPRYKIIEKRQSVAFWCNPISGHATLYWYQQILGQGPKLLIQFQNNGVVDDSQLPKDRFSAERLKGVDSTLKIQPAKLEDSAVYLCASSLRGTSGNYNEQFFGPGTRLTVL.

Concerning this clone: A junction end diverges from the germline sequence, so it may reflect a read error. The V and J genes are TRBV18 and TRBJ2-1; 8 bases line up with TRBD1. Germline V CDR1 and CDR2: KGHSH, LQKENI. This CDR3 comprises 15 residues. The CDR3 is CASSWGQEPYNEQFF. As DNA, the CDR3 is TGTGCCAGCTCATGGGGACAGGAGCCCTATAATGAGCAGTTCTTC.

The DNA for the CDR3 is TGCAGTGCTAGTCTTAGAATCGGCTACACCTTC. This encodes CSASLRIGYTF. V gene TRBV20-1 combines with J gene TRBJ1-2; no firm D call. The CDR3 contains 11 residues. Between the trimmed V and J ends, which lost 3 bases and 8 bases, there was a span of 10 bases. From germline, CDR1 is DFQATT and CDR2 SNEGSKA (reference sequence).

The chain links TRBV23-1 to TRBJ2-7, with D possibly TRBD2 on 7 matching bases. TRBV23-1 is annotated as an ORF whose role is uncertain. With 0 bases removed from V and 9 bases from J, the gap between germline ends came to 30 bases. The CDR3 loop spans 19 amino acids. DNA for the CDR3: TGCGCCAGCAGTCAATCACCCCCCGGGGGGCTAGCGGCTATTGCTGTGCAGTACGTC. Residues: CASSQSPPGGLAAIAVQYV.